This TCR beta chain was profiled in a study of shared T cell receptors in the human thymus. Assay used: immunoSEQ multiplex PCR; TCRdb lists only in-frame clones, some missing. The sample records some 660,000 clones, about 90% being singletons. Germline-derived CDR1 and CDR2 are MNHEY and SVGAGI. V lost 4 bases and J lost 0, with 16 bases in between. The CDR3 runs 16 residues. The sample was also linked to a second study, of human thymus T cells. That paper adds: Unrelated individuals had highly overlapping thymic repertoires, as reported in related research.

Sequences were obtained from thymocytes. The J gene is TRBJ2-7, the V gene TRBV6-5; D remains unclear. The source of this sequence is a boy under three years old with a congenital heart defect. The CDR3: CASSFSITWSSYEQYF. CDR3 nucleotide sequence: TGTGCCAGCAGTTTCTCGATAACGTGGAGCTCCTACGAGCAGTACTTC.